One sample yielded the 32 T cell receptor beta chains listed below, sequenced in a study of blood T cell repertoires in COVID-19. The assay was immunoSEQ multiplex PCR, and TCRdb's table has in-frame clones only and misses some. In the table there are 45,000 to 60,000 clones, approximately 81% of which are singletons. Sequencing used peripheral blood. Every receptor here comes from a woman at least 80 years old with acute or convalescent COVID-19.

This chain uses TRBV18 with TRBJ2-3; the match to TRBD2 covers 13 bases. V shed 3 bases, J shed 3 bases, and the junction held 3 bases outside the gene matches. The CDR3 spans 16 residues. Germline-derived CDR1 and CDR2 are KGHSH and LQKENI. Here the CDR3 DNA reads TGTGCCAGCTCACCGGGACTAGCGGGGACTACAGATACGCAGTATTTT. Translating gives CASSPGLAGTTDTQYF.

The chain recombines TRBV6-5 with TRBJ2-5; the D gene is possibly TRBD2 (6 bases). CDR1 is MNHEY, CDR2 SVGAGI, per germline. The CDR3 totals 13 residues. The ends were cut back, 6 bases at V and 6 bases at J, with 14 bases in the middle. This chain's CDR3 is CASSRGGEQTQYF. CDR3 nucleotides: TGTGCCAGCAGCCGCGGCGGGGAACAGACCCAGTACTTC.

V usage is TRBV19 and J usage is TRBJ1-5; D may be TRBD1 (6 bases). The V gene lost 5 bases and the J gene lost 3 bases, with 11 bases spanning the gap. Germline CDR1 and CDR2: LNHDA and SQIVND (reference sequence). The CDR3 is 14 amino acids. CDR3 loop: CASSSQGSNQPQHF. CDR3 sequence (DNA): TGTGCCAGTAGTTCACAGGGTTCCAATCAGCCCCAGCATTTT.

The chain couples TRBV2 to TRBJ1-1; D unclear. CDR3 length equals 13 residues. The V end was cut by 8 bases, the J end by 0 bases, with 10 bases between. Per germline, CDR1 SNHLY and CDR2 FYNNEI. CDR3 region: CASQQDLNTEAFF. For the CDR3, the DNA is TGTGCCAGCCAGCAGGATTTGAACACTGAAGCTTTCTTT.

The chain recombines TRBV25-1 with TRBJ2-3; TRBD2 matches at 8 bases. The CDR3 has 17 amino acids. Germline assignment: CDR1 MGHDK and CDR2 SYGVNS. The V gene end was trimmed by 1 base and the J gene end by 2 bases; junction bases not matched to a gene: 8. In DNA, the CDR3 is TGTGCCAGCAGTGAATCGGGGGGGGGATTTATCACAGATACGCAGTATTTT. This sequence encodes CASSESGGGFITDTQYF.

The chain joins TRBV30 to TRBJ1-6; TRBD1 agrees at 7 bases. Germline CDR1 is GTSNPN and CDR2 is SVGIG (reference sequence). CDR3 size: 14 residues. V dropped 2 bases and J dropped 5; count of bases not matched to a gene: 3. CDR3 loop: CAWSIGQDNSPLHF. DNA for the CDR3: TGTGCCTGGAGTATAGGACAGGATAATTCACCCCTCCACTTT.

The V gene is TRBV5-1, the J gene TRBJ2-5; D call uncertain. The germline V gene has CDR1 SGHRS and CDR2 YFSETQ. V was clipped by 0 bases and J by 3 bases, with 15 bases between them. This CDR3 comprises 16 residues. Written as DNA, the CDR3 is TGCGCCAGCAGCTTGGCGCTTAGCAGTACCAAAGAGACCCAGTACTTC. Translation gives CASSLALSSTKETQYF.

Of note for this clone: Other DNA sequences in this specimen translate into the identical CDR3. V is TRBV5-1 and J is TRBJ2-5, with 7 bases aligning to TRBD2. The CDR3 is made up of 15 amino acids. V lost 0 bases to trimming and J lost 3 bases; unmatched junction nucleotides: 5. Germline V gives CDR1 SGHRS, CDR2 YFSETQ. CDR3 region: CASSLVGAGEETQYF. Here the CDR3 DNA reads TGCGCCAGCAGCTTGGTTGGGGCGGGGGAAGAGACCCAGTACTTC.

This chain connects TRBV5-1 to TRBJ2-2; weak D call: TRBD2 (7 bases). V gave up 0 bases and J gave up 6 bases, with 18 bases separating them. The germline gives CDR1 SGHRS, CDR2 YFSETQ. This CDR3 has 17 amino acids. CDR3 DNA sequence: TGCGCCAGCAGCTTGGCCTGGGGGGGCGCAACGGCCGGGGAGCTGTTTTTT. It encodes CASSLAWGGATAGELFF.

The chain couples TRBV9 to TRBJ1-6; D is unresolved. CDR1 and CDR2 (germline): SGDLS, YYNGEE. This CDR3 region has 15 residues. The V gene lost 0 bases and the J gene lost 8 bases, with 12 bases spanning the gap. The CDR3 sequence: CASSVGEGAYSPLHF. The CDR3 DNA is TGTGCCAGCAGCGTAGGAGAGGGAGCTTATTCACCCCTCCACTTT.

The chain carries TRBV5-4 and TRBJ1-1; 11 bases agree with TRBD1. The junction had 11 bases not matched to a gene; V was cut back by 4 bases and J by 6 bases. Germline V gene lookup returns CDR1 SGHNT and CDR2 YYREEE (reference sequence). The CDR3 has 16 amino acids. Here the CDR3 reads CASSLPGTGGFAEAFF. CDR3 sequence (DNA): TGTGCCAGCAGCCTACCCGGGACAGGGGGGTTCGCTGAAGCTTTCTTT.

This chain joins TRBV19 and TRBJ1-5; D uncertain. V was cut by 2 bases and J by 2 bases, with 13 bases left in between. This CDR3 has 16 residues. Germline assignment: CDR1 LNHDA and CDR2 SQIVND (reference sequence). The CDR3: CASSIHGRVGNQPQHF. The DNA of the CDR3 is TGTGCCAGTAGTATACACGGGAGGGTGGGCAATCAGCCCCAGCATTTT.

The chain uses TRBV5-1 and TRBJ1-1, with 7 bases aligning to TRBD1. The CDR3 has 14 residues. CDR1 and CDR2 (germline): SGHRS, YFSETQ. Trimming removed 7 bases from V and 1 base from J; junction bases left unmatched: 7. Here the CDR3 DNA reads TGCGCCAGCTTTAGGGACAGTCGGAACACTGAAGCTTTCTTT. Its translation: CASFRDSRNTEAFF.

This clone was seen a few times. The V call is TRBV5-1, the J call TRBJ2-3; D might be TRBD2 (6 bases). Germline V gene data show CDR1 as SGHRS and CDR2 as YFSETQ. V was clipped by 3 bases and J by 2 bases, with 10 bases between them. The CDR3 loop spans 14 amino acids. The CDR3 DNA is TGCGCCAGCAGCTCAGGGACTCCCACAGATACGCAGTATTTT. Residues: CASSSGTPTDTQYF.

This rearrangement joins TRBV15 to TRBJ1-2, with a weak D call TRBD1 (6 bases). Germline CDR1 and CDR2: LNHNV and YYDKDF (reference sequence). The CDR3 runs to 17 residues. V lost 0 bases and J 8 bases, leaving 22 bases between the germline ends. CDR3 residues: CATSRDGTEKGGGGYTF. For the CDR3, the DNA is TGTGCCACCAGCAGAGATGGGACCGAAAAGGGGGGAGGGGGCTACACCTTC.

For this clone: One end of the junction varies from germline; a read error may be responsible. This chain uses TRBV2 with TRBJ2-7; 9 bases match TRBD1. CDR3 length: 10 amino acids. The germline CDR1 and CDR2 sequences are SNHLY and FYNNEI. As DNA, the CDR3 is TGTGCCAGCAGCGCGGGGACAGGGAGGTTC. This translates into CASSAGTGRF.

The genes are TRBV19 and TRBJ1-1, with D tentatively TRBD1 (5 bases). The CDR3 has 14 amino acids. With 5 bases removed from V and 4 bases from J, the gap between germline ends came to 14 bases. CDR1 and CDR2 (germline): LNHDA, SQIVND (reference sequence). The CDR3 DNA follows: TGTGCCAGTAGTTTCTGGGGGGTGAGCACTGAAGCTTTCTTT. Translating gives CASSFWGVSTEAFF.

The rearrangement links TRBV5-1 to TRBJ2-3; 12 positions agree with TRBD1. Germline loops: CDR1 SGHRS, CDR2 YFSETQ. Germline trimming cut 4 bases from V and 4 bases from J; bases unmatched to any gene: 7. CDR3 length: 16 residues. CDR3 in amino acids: CASSPSGTGGPDTQYF. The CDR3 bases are TGCGCCAGCAGCCCCTCCGGGACAGGGGGCCCAGATACGCAGTATTTT.

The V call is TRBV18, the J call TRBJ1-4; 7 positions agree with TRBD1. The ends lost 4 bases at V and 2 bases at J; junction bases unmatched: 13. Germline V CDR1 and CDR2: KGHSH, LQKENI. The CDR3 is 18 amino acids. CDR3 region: CASSRNRQGLKTNEKLFF. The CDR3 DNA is TGTGCCAGCTCACGCAATCGACAGGGTTTAAAGACTAATGAAAAACTGTTTTTT.

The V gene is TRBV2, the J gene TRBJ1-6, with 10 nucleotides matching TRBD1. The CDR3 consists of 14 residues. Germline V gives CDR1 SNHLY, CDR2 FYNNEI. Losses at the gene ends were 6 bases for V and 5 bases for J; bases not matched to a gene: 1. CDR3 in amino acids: CASRGQGNNSPLHF. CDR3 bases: TGTGCCAGCAGGGGACAGGGGAATAATTCACCCCTCCACTTT. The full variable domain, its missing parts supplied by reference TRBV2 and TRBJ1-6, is EPEVTQTPSHQVTQMGQEVILRCVPISNHLYFYWYRQILGQKVEFLVSFYNNEISEKSEIFDDQFSVERPDGSNFTLKIRSTKLEDSAMYFCASRGQGNNSPLHFGNGTRLTVT.

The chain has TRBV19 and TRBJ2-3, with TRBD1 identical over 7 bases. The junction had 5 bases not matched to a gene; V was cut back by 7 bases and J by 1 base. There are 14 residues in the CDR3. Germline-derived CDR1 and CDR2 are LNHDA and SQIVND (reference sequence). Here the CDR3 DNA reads TGTGCCAGTACGCAGGGGGTGGGCACAGATACGCAGTATTTT. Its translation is CASTQGVGTDTQYF.

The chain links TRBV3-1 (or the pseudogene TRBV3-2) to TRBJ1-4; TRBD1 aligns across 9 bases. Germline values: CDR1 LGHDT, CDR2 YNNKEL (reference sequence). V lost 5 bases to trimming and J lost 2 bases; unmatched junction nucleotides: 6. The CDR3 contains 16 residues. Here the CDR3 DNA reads TGTGCCAGCAGCGTTCGGGGACAGGGTACTAATGAAAAACTGTTTTTT. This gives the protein CASSVRGQGTNEKLFF.

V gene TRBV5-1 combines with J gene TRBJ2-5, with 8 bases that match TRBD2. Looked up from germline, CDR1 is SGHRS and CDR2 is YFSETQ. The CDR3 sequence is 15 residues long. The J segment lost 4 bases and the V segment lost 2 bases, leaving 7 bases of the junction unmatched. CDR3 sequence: CASSFTGGRSETQYF. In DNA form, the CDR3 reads TGCGCCAGCAGCTTCACGGGGGGGCGTTCAGAGACCCAGTACTTC.

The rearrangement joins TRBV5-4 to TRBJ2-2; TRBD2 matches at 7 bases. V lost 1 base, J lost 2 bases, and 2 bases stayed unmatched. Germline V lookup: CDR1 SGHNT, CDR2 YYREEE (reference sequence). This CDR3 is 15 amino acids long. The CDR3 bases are TGTGCCAGCAGCTTGCAGCGGGGTAACACCGGGGAGCTGTTTTTT. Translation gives CASSLQRGNTGELFF.

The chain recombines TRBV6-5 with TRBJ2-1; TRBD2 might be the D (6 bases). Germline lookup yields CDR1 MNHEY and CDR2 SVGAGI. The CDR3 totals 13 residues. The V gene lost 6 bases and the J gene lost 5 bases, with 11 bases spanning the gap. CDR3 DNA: TGTGCCAGCAGACCCGGGGGAAACAATGAGCAGTTCTTC. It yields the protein CASRPGGNNEQFF.

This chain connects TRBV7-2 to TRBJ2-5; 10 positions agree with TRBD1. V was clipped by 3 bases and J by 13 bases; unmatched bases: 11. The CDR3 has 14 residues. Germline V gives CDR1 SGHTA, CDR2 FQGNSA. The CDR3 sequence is CASSFRDRGRPRYF. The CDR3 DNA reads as TGTGCCAGCAGCTTCCGGGACAGGGGCCGCCCGCGGTACTTC.

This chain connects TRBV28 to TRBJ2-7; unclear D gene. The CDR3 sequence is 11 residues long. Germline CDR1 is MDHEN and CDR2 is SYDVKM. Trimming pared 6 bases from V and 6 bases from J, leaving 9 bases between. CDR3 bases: TGTGCCAGCAGCCTTCGCGGCGAGCAGTACTTC. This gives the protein CASSLRGEQYF.

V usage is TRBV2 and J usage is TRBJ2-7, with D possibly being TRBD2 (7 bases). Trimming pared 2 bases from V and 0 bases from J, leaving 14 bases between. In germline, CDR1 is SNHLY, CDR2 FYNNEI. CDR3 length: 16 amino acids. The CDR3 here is CASSERGRGVSYEQYF. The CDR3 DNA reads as TGTGCCAGCAGTGAAAGAGGGAGGGGGGTCTCCTACGAGCAGTACTTC.

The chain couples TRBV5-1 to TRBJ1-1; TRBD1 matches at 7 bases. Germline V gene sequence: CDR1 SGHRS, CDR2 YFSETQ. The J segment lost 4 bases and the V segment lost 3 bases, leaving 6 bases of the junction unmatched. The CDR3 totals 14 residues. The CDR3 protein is CASSSQGILTEAFF. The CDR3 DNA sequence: TGCGCCAGCAGCTCACAGGGGATTCTCACTGAAGCTTTCTTT.

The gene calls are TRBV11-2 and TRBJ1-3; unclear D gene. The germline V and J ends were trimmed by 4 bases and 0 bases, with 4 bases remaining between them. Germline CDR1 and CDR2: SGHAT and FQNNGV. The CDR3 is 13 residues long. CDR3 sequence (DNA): TGTGCCAGCAGCTCCTCCTCTGGAAACACCATATATTTT. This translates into CASSSSSGNTIYF.

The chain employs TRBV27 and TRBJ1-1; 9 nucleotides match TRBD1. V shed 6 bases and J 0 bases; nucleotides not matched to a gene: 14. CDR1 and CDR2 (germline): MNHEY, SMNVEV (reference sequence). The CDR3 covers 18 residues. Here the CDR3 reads CASRTRGQGLDMNTEAFF. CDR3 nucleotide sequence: TGTGCCAGCAGAACGCGGGGACAGGGACTTGATATGAACACTGAAGCTTTCTTT.

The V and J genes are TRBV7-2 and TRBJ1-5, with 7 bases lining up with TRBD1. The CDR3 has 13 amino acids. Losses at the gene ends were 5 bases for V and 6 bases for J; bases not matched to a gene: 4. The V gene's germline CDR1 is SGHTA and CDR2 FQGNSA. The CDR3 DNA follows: TGTGCCAGCAGCGAACAGGGGTTTCAGCCCCAGCATTTT. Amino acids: CASSEQGFQPQHF.